This entry describes one TCR beta chain. Its antigen remains unknown. The data originate from a study of shared clonotypes between healthy human individuals. Nashville, Tennessee was home to all donors, who were Caucasian adults. General study findings and limits: An effect of sequencing depth on clonotype sharing among donors was expected. Generation probabilities of non-shared clonotypes were lower (relative to those shared by all four donors). With few donors, the genetic and exposure-history diversity represented was limited.

The repertoire was sequenced with immunoSEQ multiplex PCR; TCRdb's copy has only in-frame clones and lacks some. The sample has more than 1,200,000 clones, around 98.5% seen once; the top ten hold approximately 0.38%. Sequencing input: naive CD4+ T cells sorted from blood. Subset reported: CD45RA+ positively selected. The receptor was isolated from a man aged 25-45 years in good health.

The CDR3 protein is CASSYRDGNQPQHF. CDR3 sequence (DNA): TGCGCCAGCAGCTACCGGGACGGCAATCAGCCCCAGCATTTT. The chain is built from TRBV4-1 and TRBJ1-5; possible D gene TRBD1, 5 bases. Germline V lookup: CDR1 MGHRA, CDR2 YSYEKL. V gave up 5 bases and J gave up 2 bases, with 10 bases separating them. This CDR3 region has 14 residues.